These T cell receptor beta chains were read from a single sample in a study of T-cell reconstitution after alpha-beta-depleted transplantation in children. One entry per CDR3 protein results from TCRdb running MiXCR on the PCR reads. Here the sample spans 250,000 to 300,000 distinct CDR3 sequences, under 14% being singletons. The sequencing used peripheral blood, collected 180 days after TCRalphabeta/CD19-depleted stem cell transplant. These receptors were taken from a male patient between 2 and 10 years old who had a stem cell transplant for chronic granulomatous disease, so the T cells may come from the graft donor. Each CDR3 is given with its conserved first and last residue. A D gene is named only where the DNA matches it firmly. Rows may omit the clone size; those that give it use once, few, many or a size class.

clone size,D gene,V gene,J gene,CDR3 DNA,CDR3 protein
many,TRBD1,TRBV24-1,TRBJ2-1,TGTGCCACCAGTGATCGGGACAGGGGGGACAATGAGCAGTTCTTC,CATSDRDRGDNEQFF
many,TRBD2,TRBV20-1,TRBJ2-4,TGCAGTGCTGGGGACTACTTAGCCAAAAACATTCAGTACTTC,CSAGDYLAKNIQYF
many,TRBD1,TRBV11-2,TRBJ2-3,TGTGCCAGCAGCACCCCCGGGACAGAGAAGGCGGAGGGCACAGATACGCAGTATTTT,CASSTPGTEKAEGTDTQYF
many,-,TRBV5-5,TRBJ2-7,TGTGCCAGCAGCTTGGTCCCGGGCATTCACGAGCAGTACTTC,CASSLVPGIHEQYF
many,-,TRBV6-1,TRBJ2-1,TGTGCCAGCAGTGCGACAGGTACAAATGAGCAGTTCTTC,CASSATGTNEQFF
many,-,TRBV20-1,TRBJ2-2,TGCAGTGCTAGAGATCCGGATGAAAACACCGGGGAGCTGTTTTTT,CSARDPDENTGELFF
many,-,TRBV12-3/TRBV12-4,TRBJ1-2,TGTGCCAGCAGTCCCACCTTGGGTGGAGGCTACACCTTC,CASSPTLGGGYTF
-,TRBD1,TRBV20-1,TRBJ1-2,TGCAGTGCTAGAACGGTGGACAGGGGAGGCGGCTACACCTTC,CSARTVDRGGGYTF
many,-,TRBV12-3/TRBV12-4,TRBJ2-5,TGTGCCAGCAGTTTTCGTCCCGGGGGAGAGACCCAGTACTTC,CASSFRPGGETQYF
many,TRBD2,TRBV19,TRBJ2-1,TGTGCCAGTAGTATTCCGGGGGGGTCCTACAATGAGCAGTTCTTC,CASSIPGGSYNEQFF
many,TRBD1,TRBV23-1,TRBJ2-7,TGCGCCAGCAGGCCGGGACAGGGAACCTACGAGCAGTACTTC,CASRPGQGTYEQYF
many,-,TRBV28,TRBJ2-3,TGTGCCAGCAGGGCGGGACCTTCCACAGATACGCAGTATTTT,CASRAGPSTDTQYF
many,TRBD1,TRBV5-1,TRBJ2-5,TGCGCCAGCACCGGGACAGGCTTTGGGGAGACCCAGTACTTC,CASTGTGFGETQYF
many,TRBD2,TRBV15,TRBJ2-7,TGTGCCACCAGCAGAGAGGGGGGGGAATACGAGCAGTACTTC,CATSREGGEYEQYF
many,TRBD1,TRBV27,TRBJ2-6,TGTGCCAGCAGTCGACGACAGGGGTTTCCCTCTGGGGCCAACGTCCTGACTTTC,CASSRRQGFPSGANVLTF
many,-,TRBV7-8,TRBJ2-3,TGTGCCAGCAGGTTAACGTTTGCTAGCACAGATACGCAGTATTTT,CASRLTFASTDTQYF
many,-,TRBV20-1,TRBJ1-2,TGCAGTGCTAGAGAGGGTCAGGGGAGGCAGGGCGGCTACACCTTC,CSAREGQGRQGGYTF
many,-,TRBV27,TRBJ2-7,TGTGCCAGCAGTTTTGTAGTAGGGGCTAACGAGCAGTACTTC,CASSFVVGANEQYF
many,-,TRBV18,TRBJ1-1,TGTGCCAGCTCCCATGGGGAAACTGAAGCTTTCTTT,CASSHGETEAFF
many,TRBD2,TRBV29-1,TRBJ2-7,TGCAGCGTTTCTAGCGGGACAATACCCGAGCAGTACTTC,CSVSSGTIPEQYF
many,TRBD1,TRBV24-1,TRBJ1-2,TGTGCCACCAGTGATTTGAAGGCAGGGGGAGGCTATGGCTACACCTTC,CATSDLKAGGGYGYTF
many,TRBD1,TRBV4-2,TRBJ1-5,TGTGCCAGCAGCCAAGGATCAGGGGGCCACCAGGGGGGGAATCAGCCCCAGCATTTT,CASSQGSGGHQGGNQPQHF
many,-,TRBV20-1,TRBJ1-6,TGCAGTGCTAGAGGTTCGCAGGTTCGATCACCCCTCCACTTT,CSARGSQVRSPLHF
many,-,TRBV3-1,TRBJ2-5,TGTGCCAGCAGCCAAGATCTCTACGGTCGGACCCAGTACTTC,CASSQDLYGRTQYF
many,TRBD2,TRBV3-1,TRBJ2-1,TGTGCCAGCAGGCCGCTAGCGGGGGCTCCTAATGAGCAGTTCTTC,CASRPLAGAPNEQFF
few,-,TRBV6-1,TRBJ1-4,TGTGCCAGCAGGCTGGGGCCTGCAACTAATGAAAAACTGTTTTTT,CASRLGPATNEKLFF
many,-,TRBV29-1,TRBJ2-5,TGCAGCGTTGGTTCTAGGACAGATTTTCAAGAGACCCAGTACTTC,CSVGSRTDFQETQYF
many,-,TRBV29-1,TRBJ2-7,TGCAGCGTTGTATACAACTCCTACGAGCAGTACTTC,CSVVYNSYEQYF
many,-,TRBV7-9,TRBJ2-1,TGTACCCTGGATAATGAGCAGTTCTTC,CTLDNEQFF
many,TRBD2,TRBV12-3/TRBV12-4,TRBJ2-5,TGTGCCAGCAGTTTAGGGCTGGGGAGGGAAGAGACCCAGTACTTC,CASSLGLGREETQYF
many,-,TRBV20-1,TRBJ2-5,TGCAGTGCAATCACGGGGGCACGCGCGGAGACCCAGTACTTC,CSAITGARAETQYF
-,TRBD2,TRBV30,TRBJ2-4,TGTGCCTGGGAATCGGCGGGAGGAGGAAACATTCAGTACTTC,CAWESAGGGNIQYF
many,TRBD2,TRBV12-3/TRBV12-4,TRBJ2-5,TGTGCCAGCAGTCCCGGGACTAGGGAGGGAGAGACCCAGTACTTC,CASSPGTREGETQYF
many,-,TRBV2,TRBJ1-1,TGTGCCAGCAGTGAAGAGGGGTTCGAGGGTTGGCGCACTGAAGCTTTCTTT,CASSEEGFEGWRTEAFF
-,TRBD1,TRBV18,TRBJ2-6,TGTGCCAGCTCACCCCAGGGGGCCCTCTCTGGGGCCAACGTTCTGACTTTC,CASSPQGALSGANVLTF
many,-,TRBV5-1,TRBJ2-2,TGCGCCAGCAGCTTAAACACGGGGAACACCGGGGAGCTGTTTTTT,CASSLNTGNTGELFF
-,TRBD2,TRBV20-1,TRBJ2-7,TGCAGTGCTAGGGGACTAGCGGGAGGTCACGAGCAGTACTTC,CSARGLAGGHEQYF
many,-,TRBV20-1,TRBJ1-5,TGCAGTGCTACCGGCAACAGGGTCTTCAGCAATCAGCCCCAGCATTTT,CSATGNRVFSNQPQHF
many,-,TRBV18,TRBJ1-4,TGTGCCAGCTCACCTAATGAAAAACTGTTTTTT,CASSPNEKLFF
many,-,TRBV6-2/TRBV6-3,TRBJ1-1,TGTGCCAGCAGTCCCCGCACCGACACTGAAGCTTTCTTT,CASSPRTDTEAFF
many,TRBD2,TRBV5-1,TRBJ2-2,TGCGCCAGCAGCTGGTCCGTGAGACTAGCAAGTACCGGGGAGCTGTTTTTT,CASSWSVRLASTGELFF
many,TRBD1,TRBV5-5,TRBJ2-5,TGTGCCAGCAGCCGGGGACAGGGGGGACCAGAGACCCAGTACTTC,CASSRGQGGPETQYF
-,-,TRBV30,TRBJ1-1,TGTGCCTGGAGTGTCGTAGCGGTGAACACCCCCGTGAACACTGAAGCTTTCTTT,CAWSVVAVNTPVNTEAFF
many,-,TRBV15,TRBJ2-1,TGTGCCACCAGCAGGGACTATGGGGGGCCCAACAATGAGCAGTTCTTC,CATSRDYGGPNNEQFF
many,TRBD1,TRBV12-3/TRBV12-4,TRBJ2-2,TGTGCCAGCACCTTACGACAGGGGAACACCGGGGAGCTGTTTTTT,CASTLRQGNTGELFF